This is a list of T cell receptor beta chains from one sample in a study of shared clonotypes between healthy human individuals. This table comes from immunoSEQ multiplex PCR, and its TCRdb copy is limited to in-frame clones, with some not included. Of under 650,000 clones listed, about 96% are singletons. The sample taken for sequencing was naive CD4+ T cells sorted from blood. The receptor set was obtained from a woman in her twenties or thirties in good health. Both conserved end residues are part of each CDR3. A D gene is named only where the DNA matches it firmly. The size entry is marked missing in some rows and otherwise reads once, few, many or a size class.

j_call | v_call | d_call | clone_size | cdr3_nt | cdr3_aa
TRBJ2-5 | TRBV21-1 | - | - | TGTGCCAGCAGCTCCCGGACCTATCAAGAGACCCAGTACTTC | CASSSRTYQETQYF
TRBJ1-1 | TRBV28 | - | - | TGTGCCAGCGGTGAGAGCATGAACACTGAAGCTTTCTTT | CASGESMNTEAFF
TRBJ2-3 | TRBV2 | - | - | TGTGCCAGCAGTGAAGTCTCAGATACGCAGTATTTT | CASSEVSDTQYF
TRBJ2-4 | TRBV30 | - | - | TGTGCCTGGAATGGGAGAGCCAAAAACATTCAGTACTTC | CAWNGRAKNIQYF
TRBJ1-1 | TRBV6-5 | - | - | TGTGCCAGCAGTTACTCGTCCAGTCACGGGGCTGAAGCTTTCTTT | CASSYSSSHGAEAFF
TRBJ2-1 | TRBV7-7 | TRBD2 | - | TGTGCCAGCAGCCCGGGTAGTAGCGGGAGGGCCGTAGACAATGAGCAGTTCTTC | CASSPGSSGRAVDNEQFF
TRBJ2-1 | TRBV7-2 | TRBD2 | - | TGTGCCAGCAGTTTTGGACTAGCGGCATCCTACAATGAGCAGTTCTTC | CASSFGLAASYNEQFF
TRBJ1-1 | TRBV19 | TRBD1 | - | TGTGCCAGTAGGATATTCCCGCTGGGGCGACAGGGAAACACTGAAGCTTTCTTT | CASRIFPLGRQGNTEAFF
TRBJ2-7 | TRBV4-1 | TRBD2 | - | TGCGCCAGCAGCCAAGATCTTCCTAGCGGGAGGGCCGGTTCCCCCTACGAGCAGTACTTC | CASSQDLPSGRAGSPYEQYF
TRBJ2-7 | TRBV14 | - | - | TGTGCCAGTGCTGCTTTCGAGGCAACCGAGCAGTACTTC | CASAAFEATEQYF
TRBJ1-5 | TRBV2 | - | - | TGTGCCAGCAGTGACATTCCCAATCAGCCCCAGCATTTT | CASSDIPNQPQHF
TRBJ2-7 | TRBV19 | TRBD2 | few | TGTGCCAGTAGTATCCTAGCGGGAGGTTACGAGCAGTACTTC | CASSILAGGYEQYF
TRBJ2-7 | TRBV5-4 | - | - | TGTGCCAGCAGCTACCTCGCCAGGGGAGGCGACGAGCAGTACTTC | CASSYLARGGDEQYF
TRBJ1-6 | TRBV4-1 | - | - | TGCGCCAGCAGCCAAACACAGGGCTACAAGTATTCTTCACCCCTCCACTTT | CASSQTQGYKYSSPLHF
TRBJ1-4 | TRBV18 | - | - | TGTGCCAGCTCACCGCAGGGTTTGGAGGAAAAACTGTTTTTT | CASSPQGLEEKLFF
TRBJ2-1 | TRBV2 | - | - | TGTGCCAGCCGTCCGAGGGGTCTCTACAATGAGCAGTTCTTC | CASRPRGLYNEQFF
TRBJ1-1 | TRBV29-1 | TRBD1 | - | TGCAGCGCTGGAAGGGACAGGAACACTGAAGCTTTCTTT | CSAGRDRNTEAFF
TRBJ1-3 | TRBV7-9 | - | - | TGTGCCAGCACACACCCTTCAGAATCTCACTCTGGAAACACCATATATTTT | CASTHPSESHSGNTIYF
TRBJ1-2 | TRBV25-1 | - | - | TGTGCCAGCAGTGAATATCGAGGGGCGGACGGCTACACCTTC | CASSEYRGADGYTF
TRBJ1-1 | TRBV11-3 | TRBD1 | - | TGTGCCAGCAGCGAAGACAGGGGGCACACTGAAGCTTTCTTT | CASSEDRGHTEAFF
TRBJ2-2 | TRBV7-9 | - | - | TGTGCCAGCAGCTTAGAAGTGAACACCGGGGAGCTGTTTTTT | CASSLEVNTGELFF
TRBJ2-2 | TRBV30 | - | - | TGTGCCTGGACTGGACAGAACATAAACACCGGGGAGCTGTTTTTT | CAWTGQNINTGELFF
TRBJ2-3 | TRBV10-3 | - | - | TGTGCCATCGGGGAGAGGGAAGATACGCAGTATTTT | CAIGEREDTQYF
TRBJ2-1 | TRBV6-5 | - | - | TGTGCCAGCACCGCGATGGGTAGCTCTTATGAGCAGTTCTTC | CASTAMGSSYEQFF
TRBJ2-7 | TRBV5-4 | - | - | TGTGCCAGCAGCTTGGCCTCCGGCCTCGACGAGCAGTACTTC | CASSLASGLDEQYF
TRBJ2-7 | TRBV6-5 | - | - | TGTGCCAGCACAGCGGGTTACGAGCAGTACTTC | CASTAGYEQYF
TRBJ1-1 | TRBV27 | - | - | TGTGCCAGCCGGGTCCGGGGAGAGAACACTGAAGCTTTCTTT | CASRVRGENTEAFF
TRBJ1-1 | TRBV6-5 | TRBD1 | once | TGTGCCAGCAGAACGGGGGGACAGGCGGACACTGAAGCTTTCTTT | CASRTGGQADTEAFF
TRBJ2-2 | TRBV4-2 | - | - | TGTGCCAGCAGCCAAGCCCCCGCGGGGAACACCGGGGAGCTGTTTTTT | CASSQAPAGNTGELFF
TRBJ2-7 | TRBV28 | TRBD1 | - | TGTGCCAGCAGAGGGACAGGTCGTTACGAGCAGTACTTC | CASRGTGRYEQYF
TRBJ1-5 | TRBV18 | - | - | TGTGCCAGCTCGCCGCTCGAGGGGTATAGCAATCAGCCCCAGCATTTT | CASSPLEGYSNQPQHF
TRBJ2-7 | TRBV19 | - | - | TGTGCCAGTAGTGGCTCGCTTTATGGGTACGAGCAGTACTTC | CASSGSLYGYEQYF
TRBJ1-1 | TRBV4-1 | - | - | TGCGCCAGCAGCCAGGTGACAGTGAACACTGAAGCTTTCTTT | CASSQVTVNTEAFF
TRBJ2-1 | TRBV5-1 | TRBD2 | - | TGCGCCAGCAGCCCAGTAGCGGGAGCCTCCTACAATGAGCAGTTCTTC | CASSPVAGASYNEQFF
TRBJ2-2 | TRBV2 | TRBD2 | - | TGTGCCAGCATTTTACTAGCGGGAGTCCCCGGGGAGCTGTTTTTT | CASILLAGVPGELFF
TRBJ1-2 | TRBV7-8 | - | - | TGTGCCAGCACCGATAAACTTGGGGACTATGGCTACACCTTC | CASTDKLGDYGYTF
TRBJ2-5 | TRBV18 | TRBD1 | - | TGTGCCAGCTCACCTCCCCGGGACAGCGTTTTCGGCCAGTACTTC | CASSPPRDSVFGQYF
TRBJ2-6 | TRBV18 | TRBD1 | - | TGTGCCAGCTCTCGGCGTATGGACAGGGGCTCTGGGGCCAACGTCCTGACTTTC | CASSRRMDRGSGANVLTF
TRBJ2-7 | TRBV18 | TRBD2 | - | TGTGCCAGCTCACCAATAGGGACTAGCGGGTCCTACGAGCAGTACTTC | CASSPIGTSGSYEQYF
TRBJ2-2 | TRBV28 | - | - | TGTGCCAGCGACAGGTCGAACACCGGGGAGCTGTTTTTT | CASDRSNTGELFF
TRBJ2-7 | TRBV10-1 | TRBD2 | few | TGCGCCAGCAGCGGGACTAGCGGCTCCTACGAGCAGTACTTC | CASSGTSGSYEQYF
TRBJ2-7 | TRBV7-9 | - | - | TGTGCCAGCGGACCCCCAGACTACGAGCAGTACTTC | CASGPPDYEQYF
TRBJ1-4 | TRBV27 | - | - | TGTGCCAGCAGTTTAAATTCTGCAACTAATGAAAAACTGTTTTTT | CASSLNSATNEKLFF
TRBJ2-7 | TRBV25-1 | TRBD1 | - | TGTGCCAGCAGTGACGGGACAGGGGGCTCCTACGAGCAGTACTTC | CASSDGTGGSYEQYF
TRBJ2-7 | TRBV2 | - | - | TGTGCCAGCAGCTTTACTCACCCGAAGGGGGGGGCCCGAGCCGAGCAGTACTTC | CASSFTHPKGGARAEQYF
TRBJ1-5 | TRBV27 | - | once | TGTGCCAGCAGTAAGACAGGCGTTCGAAGCAATCAGCCCCAGCATTTT | CASSKTGVRSNQPQHF
TRBJ2-7 | TRBV7-9 | - | - | TGTGCCAGCAGCTCCCCCCAGGGTTGGAAGTACTTC | CASSSPQGWKYF
TRBJ1-4 | TRBV4-1 | - | - | TGCGCCAGCAGCCAAGATTGGACGGGGAGGTGGGTGTCCGAAGAAAAACTGTTTTTT | CASSQDWTGRWVSEEKLFF
TRBJ2-5 | TRBV6-8 | TRBD2 | - | TGTGCCAGCAGCCGAGCCGGGAGGCAACGGGAGCAGTACTTC | CASSRAGRQREQYF
TRBJ1-3 | TRBV14 | - | - | TGTGCCAGCAGCCAGCAACAGGGTCCAGGAAACACCATATATTTT | CASSQQQGPGNTIYF
TRBJ2-2 | TRBV27 | TRBD1 | - | TGTGCCAGCAGTCGAGAGAATCGACAGGGGATCAGGGAGCTGTTTTTT | CASSRENRQGIRELFF